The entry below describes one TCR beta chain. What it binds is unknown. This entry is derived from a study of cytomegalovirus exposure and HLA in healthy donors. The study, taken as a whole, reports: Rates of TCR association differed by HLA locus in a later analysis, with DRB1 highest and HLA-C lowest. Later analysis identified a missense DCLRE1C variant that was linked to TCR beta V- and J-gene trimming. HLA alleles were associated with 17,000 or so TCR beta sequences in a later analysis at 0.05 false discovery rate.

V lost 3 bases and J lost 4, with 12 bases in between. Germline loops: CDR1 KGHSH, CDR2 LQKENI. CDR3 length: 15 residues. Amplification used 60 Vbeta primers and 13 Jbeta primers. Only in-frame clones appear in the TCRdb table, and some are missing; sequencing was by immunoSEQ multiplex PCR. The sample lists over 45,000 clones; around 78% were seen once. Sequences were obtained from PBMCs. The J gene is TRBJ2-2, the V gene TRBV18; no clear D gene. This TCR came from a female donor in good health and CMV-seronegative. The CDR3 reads CASSPPVDGTGELFF. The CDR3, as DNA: TGTGCCAGCTCACCCCCGGTTGATGGCACCGGGGAGCTGTTTTTT.